These 18 T cell receptor beta chains were all obtained from the same sample, sequenced in a study of technical replicates of blood from a few donors. Assay: immunoSEQ multiplex PCR; the TCRdb copy retains only in-frame clones and omits some. Altogether around 85,000 clones are present, roughly 94% being singletons, with the ten largest covering around 0.25%. Sample: T cells isolated from PBMCs. Every receptor here comes from a human donor in good health.

The chain is built from TRBV11-2 and TRBJ1-1; possible D gene TRBD1, 6 bases. CDR3 size: 13 residues. The germline CDR1 and CDR2 sequences are SGHAT and FQNNGV. Between the trimmed V and J ends, which lost 2 bases and 8 bases, there was a span of 12 bases. The CDR3 coding sequence is TGTGCCAGCAGCTTACACCCCGGGACAGAAGCTTTCTTT. Amino acids: CASSLHPGTEAFF.

This chain links TRBV6-6 with TRBJ2-7; 8 positions agree with TRBD2. Looked up from germline, CDR1 is MNHNY and CDR2 is SVGAGI (reference sequence). Germline trimming cut 5 bases from V and 2 bases from J; bases unmatched to any gene: 11. The CDR3 has 16 amino acids. The CDR3 coding sequence is TGTGCCAGCAGTACCCTTACCGGGAGGGCCCCCTACGAGCAGTACTTC. As protein: CASSTLTGRAPYEQYF.

The chain recombines TRBV19 with TRBJ2-1; no clear D gene. Per germline, CDR1 LNHDA and CDR2 SQIVND (reference sequence). V shed 5 bases and J shed 3 bases, with 8 bases lying between them. CDR3 length: 13 amino acids. This chain's CDR3 is CASSLGVYNEQFF. The CDR3 DNA follows: TGTGCCAGTAGTTTAGGAGTCTACAATGAGCAGTTCTTC.

The rearrangement joins TRBV12-5 to TRBJ1-5, with no clear D. The CDR3 has 13 residues. Germline V gene data show CDR1 as LGHNT and CDR2 as FRNRAP. V was clipped by 2 bases and J by 4 bases, with 6 bases between them. CDR3 residues: CASGLSPNQPQHF. The CDR3 DNA follows: TGTGCTAGTGGTTTGTCCCCGAATCAGCCCCAGCATTTT.

CDR3 protein: CASGGTGGSETQYF. As DNA, the CDR3 is TGTGCCAGCGGGGGGACAGGGGGATCAGAGACCCAGTACTTC. V gene TRBV5-4 combines with J gene TRBJ2-5, with 11 bases aligning to TRBD1. Germline CDR1 SGHNT, CDR2 YYREEE (reference sequence). V dropped 7 bases and J dropped 4; count of bases not matched to a gene: 6. The CDR3 consists of 14 residues.

CDR3 nucleotides: TGTGCCAGTAGCGGGACAGCCTACGAGCAGTACTTC. It yields the protein CASSGTAYEQYF. This chain joins TRBV19 and TRBJ2-7; TRBD1 aligns across 7 bases. The CDR3 totals 12 residues. The germline V gene has CDR1 LNHDA and CDR2 SQIVND (reference sequence). After removal of 6 bases from V and 2 bases from J, the junction contained 1 base not matched to a gene.

The chain is built from TRBV7-6 and TRBJ1-5; the D gene is possibly TRBD1 (6 bases). With 2 bases removed from V and 0 bases from J, the gap between germline ends came to 11 bases. Per germline, CDR1 SGHVS and CDR2 FNYEAQ. The CDR3 sequence is 16 residues long. This CDR3 is CASSLMTGYSNQPQHF. The CDR3 nucleotides are TGTGCCAGCAGCTTAATGACAGGCTATAGCAATCAGCCCCAGCATTTT.

The chain is built from TRBV29-1 and TRBJ2-6; D unresolved. The CDR3 is made up of 16 amino acids. Germline loops: CDR1 SQVTM, CDR2 ANQGSEA. Trimming took off 4 bases at V and 0 bases at J, with 13 bases between the two ends. In DNA, the CDR3 is TGCAGCGTTGTTATGCGCTTCGGCTCTGGGGCCAACGTCCTGACTTTC. Its translation: CSVVMRFGSGANVLTF.

The rearrangement links TRBV27 to TRBJ1-1, with TRBD1 matching 8 bases. Germline CDR1 is MNHEY and CDR2 is SMNVEV (reference sequence). The CDR3 loop spans 15 amino acids. J gave up 0 bases and V 7 bases, and 7 bases lay outside the gene matches. The CDR3 protein is CASTATGALNTEAFF. In DNA form, the CDR3 reads TGTGCCAGCACCGCGACAGGGGCCTTGAACACTGAAGCTTTCTTT.

This sequence joins TRBV21-1 and TRBJ2-2; the DNA was not used to check the table's D call, TRBD1. TRBV21-1 is deemed a pseudogene. The CDR3 totals 15 residues. The CDR3 sequence is CASSTYRVRTGELFF. CDR3 DNA sequence: TGTGCCAGCAGCACCTACAGGGTACGCACCGGGGAGCTGTTTTTT.

The rearrangement joins TRBV6-5 to TRBJ2-7; a possible D gene is TRBD1 (5 bases). CDR1 and CDR2 (germline): MNHEY, SVGAGI. The V end lost 2 bases, the J end lost 4 bases, and 18 bases lay between the germline ends. The CDR3 is 16 amino acids. This CDR3 is CASSYGAESFGYEQYF. In DNA, the CDR3 is TGTGCCAGCAGTTACGGGGCAGAGAGTTTTGGTTACGAGCAGTACTTC.

The chain recombines TRBV7-2 with TRBJ2-5; D ambiguous. V dropped 5 bases and J dropped 4 bases, with 5 bases sitting between them. The CDR3 loop spans 11 amino acids. Germline loops: CDR1 SGHTA, CDR2 FQGNSA. In DNA form, the CDR3 reads TGTGCCAGCAGCACGAGAGAGACCCAGTACTTC. Its translation is CASSTRETQYF. The entire variable domain, with the rest obtained from reference TRBV7-2 and TRBJ2-5, is as follows: GAGVSQSPSNKVTEKGKDVELRCDPISGHTALYWYRQSLGQGLEFLIYFQGNSAPDKSGLPSDRFSAERTGGSVSTLTIQRTQQEDSAVYLCASSTRETQYFGPGTRLLVL.

The chain joins TRBV27 to TRBJ1-5, with no clear D. The CDR3 sequence is 17 residues long. The V end was cut by 6 bases, the J end by 2 bases, with 20 bases between. Germline V CDR1 and CDR2: MNHEY, SMNVEV (reference sequence). CDR3: CASSPPPGISGNQPQHF. DNA of the CDR3: TGTGCCAGCAGCCCCCCCCCGGGAATTTCGGGCAATCAGCCCCAGCATTTT.

The rearrangement links TRBV28 to TRBJ2-1; TRBD2 matches at 12 bases. This CDR3 has 16 residues. Trimming cost V 1 base and J 8 bases; bases outside gene matches: 6. Germline CDR1 and CDR2: MDHEN and SYDVKM. CDR3 bases: TGTGCCAGCAGTTTATATACTAGCGGGAGGCTGGATGAGCAGTTCTTC. Its protein product is CASSLYTSGRLDEQFF.

This chain links TRBV4-1 with TRBJ1-2, with D unresolved. The CDR3 spans 15 residues. Trimming shortened V by 0 bases and J by 4 bases, and 12 bases separated the two germline ends. From germline, CDR1 is MGHRA and CDR2 YSYEKL. The CDR3 sequence: CASSQDITVPYGYTF. CDR3 coding DNA: TGCGCCAGCAGCCAAGATATAACAGTTCCCTATGGCTACACCTTC.

This chain joins TRBV5-1 and TRBJ1-6; TRBD1 matches 8 bases. V lost 4 bases, J lost 9 bases, and 21 bases stayed unmatched. Germline-derived CDR1 and CDR2 are SGHRS and YFSETQ. This CDR3 comprises 19 residues. CDR3 amino acids: CASSDIRTGGPPGSSPLHF. The CDR3 DNA reads TGCGCCAGCAGCGATATAAGAACAGGGGGTCCACCTGGAAGTTCACCCCTCCACTTT.

The chain uses TRBV10-3 and TRBJ2-5; D possibly corresponds to TRBD2 (6 bases). Germline CDR1 is ENHRY and CDR2 is SYGVKD. The CDR3 consists of 18 residues. Deletions cut 0 bases from V and 4 bases from J, with 21 bases between. The CDR3 DNA follows: TGTGCCATCAGTGAGTCGCCCCCATCAGTGGGGGGAGGAGAGACCCAGTACTTC. Amino acid sequence: CAISESPPSVGGGETQYF.

The chain combines TRBV7-8 with TRBJ1-1; TRBD1 aligns across 7 bases. This CDR3 comprises 13 residues. V lost 6 bases and J lost 4; bases outside the gene matches: 5. The germline CDR1 and CDR2 sequences are SGHVS and FQNEAQ. The CDR3 loop is CASRRQGSTEAFF. The DNA of the CDR3 is TGTGCCAGCAGGAGACAGGGATCCACTGAAGCTTTCTTT.